Presented here are 28 T cell receptor beta chains from one specimen sequenced in a study of T cells in Graves' hyperthyroidism and ophthalmopathy. RNA transcripts served as the template for amplifying TCR beta CDR3 regions. Using the HTBI primer set, a first-round RT-PCR was run on the TCR CDR3. TCRdb reanalysed the multiplex PCR reads using MiXCR and keeps one entry per CDR3 protein. The table shows 620,000 or so distinct CDR3 sequences, with around 13% occurring only once. The sequenced sample was blood. The origin of the receptors is a woman aged 45-60 years with Graves' ophthalmopathy.

There are many counts of this clonotype. This chain joins TRBV5-1 and TRBJ2-6, with a tentative D call TRBD1 (7 bases). Per the germline V gene, CDR1 is SGHRS and CDR2 is YFSETQ. This CDR3 is built from 18 residues. The germline V and J ends were trimmed by 3 bases and 4 bases, with 20 bases remaining between them. The CDR3 here is CASSSMHTGAGGANVLTF. The CDR3 coding sequence is TGCGCCAGCAGCTCCATGCACACAGGGGCGGGAGGGGCCAACGTCCTGACTTTC.

At least ten counts were recorded for this clonotype. This chain links TRBV6-2 or TRBV6-3 with TRBJ2-7, with TRBD2 matching 7 bases. This CDR3 spans 16 amino acids. V dropped 2 bases and J dropped 0; count of bases not matched to a gene: 7. Germline-derived CDR1 and CDR2 are MNHEY and SVGEGT. The CDR3 loop is CASSYGPGTNSYEQYF. The DNA of the CDR3 is TGTGCCAGCAGTTACGGTCCCGGGACTAACTCCTACGAGCAGTACTTC.

There are many counts of this clonotype. The chain recombines TRBV18 with TRBJ1-1; 9 bases are shared with TRBD1. J gave up 1 base and V 3 bases, and 6 bases lay outside the gene matches. From germline, CDR1 is KGHSH and CDR2 LQKENI. The CDR3 spans 16 residues. CDR3 DNA: TGTGCCAGCTCACCGAGGACAGGGGAGACGAACACTGAAGCTTTCTTT. Translated: CASSPRTGETNTEAFF.

This clonotype was seen at least ten times. The CDR3 DNA reads as TGTGCCAGCACTCGTAAGGGGGGGAGCCTAAACAATGAGCAGTTCTTC. This translates into CASTRKGGSLNNEQFF. The J gene is TRBJ2-1, the V gene TRBV6-1, with D maybe TRBD2 (7 bases). This CDR3 spans 16 amino acids. CDR1 is MNHNS and CDR2 is SASEGT in the germline V gene. V lost 7 bases and J 5 bases, leaving 21 bases between the germline ends.

As for this clonotype: With a much larger clone just one base away, this may be a read error. The V call is TRBV2, the J call TRBJ1-2, with a tentative D call TRBD1 (5 bases). CDR1 and CDR2 from the germline V gene are SNHLY and FYNNEI. The CDR3 runs to 13 residues. CDR3 sequence (DNA): TGTGCCAGCAGTGCGTCCCAGGGTGGTGGCCACACCTTC. This sequence encodes CASSASQGGGHTF.

V gene TRBV19 combines with J gene TRBJ1-1; TRBD1 is a possible D gene (5 bases). V lost 3 bases, J lost 0 bases, and 17 bases lay in between. CDR3 length equals 17 residues. CDR1 is LNHDA and CDR2 is SQIVND in the germline V gene (reference sequence). CDR3 sequence reads: CASSMGPVRLMNTEAFF. As DNA, the CDR3 is TGTGCCAGTAGTATGGGGCCGGTCAGACTAATGAACACTGAAGCTTTCTTT.

This chain links TRBV19 with TRBJ2-5; a weak D match, TRBD2 (6 bases). The CDR3 is 15 residues long. V lost 4 bases and J lost 5, with 17 bases in between. CDR1 and CDR2 from the germline V gene are LNHDA and SQIVND (reference sequence). CDR3 in amino acids: CASSTYPGREETQYF. CDR3 DNA sequence: TGTGCCAGTAGTACCTACCCGGGACGGGAGGAGACCCAGTACTTC.

This clonotype was detected only a few times. The chain has TRBV3-1 and TRBJ2-7; TRBD2 matches 8 bases. Germline lookup yields CDR1 LGHDT and CDR2 YNNKEL (reference sequence). With 5 bases clipped from V and 4 bases from J, the junction kept 4 bases outside the gene matches. The length of the CDR3 is 13 residues. The CDR3 reads CASSRTSRYEQYF. As DNA, the CDR3 is TGTGCCAGCAGCAGGACTAGCAGGTACGAGCAGTACTTC.

This clonotype showed up many times. This chain connects TRBV7-2 to TRBJ2-3; maybe TRBD2 (5 bases). With 4 bases removed from V and 6 bases from J, the gap between germline ends came to 14 bases. Germline V gives CDR1 SGHTA, CDR2 FQGNSA. CDR3 length equals 14 residues. CDR3 in amino acids: CASSSKEVGDTQYF. In DNA, the CDR3 is TGTGCCAGCAGCTCCAAGGAGGTAGGGGATACGCAGTATTTT.

The gene calls are TRBV4-3 and TRBJ2-1; 9 nucleotides line up with TRBD2. Germline V lookup: CDR1 LGHNA, CDR2 YSLEER. This CDR3 is built from 15 residues. Unmatched junction bases numbered 6, after V lost 0 bases and J lost 9 bases. The CDR3 nucleotides read TGCGCCAGCAGCCAAGATGGCGGGAGGGTCAGTGAGCAGTTCTTC. Its translation is CASSQDGGRVSEQFF.

There are a few counts of this clonotype. The rearrangement links TRBV7-9 to TRBJ2-1, with 8 bases that match TRBD2. The CDR3 consists of 15 residues. CDR1 is SEHNR and CDR2 is FQNEAQ in the germline V gene (reference sequence). Losses at the gene ends were 0 bases for V and 8 bases for J; bases not matched to a gene: 6. The CDR3 nucleotides read TGTGCCAGCAGCTTAGCACTAGCGGCCCTCGATGAGCAGTTCTTC. Its translation: CASSLALAALDEQFF. Together with reference TRBV7-9 and TRBJ2-1, the CDR3 gives the full variable domain: DTGVSQNPRHKITKRGQNVTFRCDPISEHNRLYWYRQTLGQGPEFLTYFQNEAQLEKSRLLSDRFSAERPKGSFSTLEIQRTEQGDSAMYLCASSLALAALDEQFFGPGTRLTVL.

This clonotype has more than one count but fewer than ten. The rearrangement links TRBV6-2 or TRBV6-3 to TRBJ2-2, with D uncertain. The V gene lost 5 bases and the J gene lost 2 bases, with 9 bases spanning the gap. Germline V gene data show CDR1 as MNHEY and CDR2 as SVGEGT. The CDR3 extends over 14 amino acids. CDR3 nucleotide sequence: TGTGCCAGCAGTGACCCAATTAACACCGGGGAGCTGTTTTTT. It yields the protein CASSDPINTGELFF.

This clonotype has at least ten counts. The junction departs from the called germline gene at one end, perhaps through a read error. V usage is TRBV11-2 and J usage is TRBJ2-3; 10 nucleotides line up with TRBD1. Germline V lookup: CDR1 SGHAT, CDR2 FQNNGV. The CDR3 runs to 15 residues. The CDR3 is CASSIDRGLLDTQYF. The CDR3 DNA follows: TGTGCCAGCAGCATAGACAGGGGGCTTTTGGATACGCAGTATTTT.

The genes are TRBV7-3 and TRBJ2-3, with a tentative D call TRBD1 (6 bases). The CDR3 is 13 amino acids. V lost 3 bases, J lost 4 bases, and 8 bases lay in between. CDR1 is SGHTA, CDR2 FQGTGA, per germline. CDR3 in DNA: TGTGCCAGCAGCTTCGGACAGCCAGATACGCAGTATTTT. Its protein product is CASSFGQPDTQYF.

Ten or more counts support this clonotype. This sequence joins TRBV7-2 and TRBJ1-1, with TRBD1 matching over 12 bases. The CDR3 loop spans 20 amino acids. V was clipped by 5 bases and J by 1 base; unmatched bases: 17. Germline V gives CDR1 SGHTA, CDR2 FQGNSA. In nucleotides, the CDR3 is TGTGCCAGCAGCATGCGGGTTCCGGGACAGGGGGCGAGAAGGAACACTGAAGCTTTCTTT. This encodes CASSMRVPGQGARRNTEAFF.

This clonotype occurred many times. This chain joins TRBV11-3 and TRBJ1-1; a possible D gene is TRBD1 (6 bases). CDR3 length: 15 amino acids. Per germline, CDR1 SGHNT and CDR2 YENEEA. Trimming removed 1 base at V and 3 bases at J, with 12 bases between. The CDR3 spells CASSLATGIYTEAFF. The CDR3 DNA follows: TGTGCCAGCAGCTTAGCCACAGGGATATACACTGAAGCTTTCTTT.

This clonotype was counted many times. This rearrangement joins TRBV7-9 to TRBJ2-1, with D perhaps being TRBD1 or TRBD2 (5 bases each). CDR1 and CDR2 (germline): SEHNR, FQNEAQ (reference sequence). V gave up 3 bases and J gave up 4 bases, with 25 bases separating them. The CDR3 sequence is 19 residues long. CDR3 nucleotide sequence: TGTGCCAGCAGCTTTATGCAGCGAGCCGGGACGGAGGCGTACAATGAGCAGTTCTTC. This encodes CASSFMQRAGTEAYNEQFF.

The chain has TRBV5-1 and TRBJ2-5, with 8 positions matching TRBD1. Looked up from germline, CDR1 is SGHRS and CDR2 is YFSETQ. CDR3 length equals 15 residues. Unmatched junction bases numbered 5, after V lost 4 bases and J lost 0 bases. The CDR3 loop is CASSPRTGNQETQYF. The CDR3 coding sequence is TGCGCCAGCAGCCCGAGGACAGGGAACCAAGAGACCCAGTACTTC.

This clonotype was counted once. The CDR3 nucleotides are TGTGCCAGTAGTGGCGACAGGAGTCGATATAGCAATCAGCCCCAGCATTTT. Its protein is CASSGDRSRYSNQPQHF. The J gene is TRBJ1-5, the V gene TRBV19, with TRBD1 as a possible D gene (6 bases). Trimming pared 5 bases from V and 0 bases from J, leaving 17 bases between. CDR3 size: 17 residues. CDR1 and CDR2 (germline): LNHDA, SQIVND (reference sequence).

This clonotype was seen repeatedly, ten times or more. The CDR3 coding sequence is TGTGCCAGCAGTTACCTAGGGGCCAATCAGCCCCAGCATTTT. Its translation: CASSYLGANQPQHF. This chain connects TRBV27 to TRBJ1-5; D possibly corresponds to TRBD1 (5 bases). The ends were cut back, 4 bases at V and 3 bases at J, with 10 bases in the middle. The CDR3 spans 14 residues. The germline V gene encodes CDR1 MNHEY and CDR2 SMNVEV (reference sequence).

This clonotype came up many times. This sequence joins TRBV20-1 and TRBJ2-7, with TRBD2 matching over 10 bases. This CDR3 has 14 amino acids. Germline V CDR1 and CDR2: DFQATT, SNEGSKA (reference sequence). Germline trimming cut 5 bases from V and 7 bases from J; bases unmatched to any gene: 11. The CDR3 protein is CSAPGRTSGKEQYF. The CDR3, as DNA: TGCAGTGCTCCCGGCAGGACTAGCGGAAAGGAGCAGTACTTC.

This sequence joins TRBV18 and TRBJ2-4; 14 bases agree with TRBD2. The V segment lost 4 bases and the J segment 12 bases; nucleotides outside the gene matches: 8. Germline V lookup: CDR1 KGHSH, CDR2 LQKENI. CDR3 size: 15 residues. CDR3 region: CASSLGLAGGLAQYF. CDR3 nucleotide sequence: TGTGCCAGCTCACTCGGACTAGCGGGAGGCCTAGCTCAGTACTTC.

The sample holds a few counts of this clonotype. This chain links TRBV4-3 with TRBJ2-1, with D perhaps TRBD2 (6 bases). The V and J ends lost 4 bases and 5 bases respectively, with 15 bases between them. The CDR3 loop spans 15 amino acids. CDR1 is LGHNA, CDR2 YSLEER, per germline. The chain's CDR3 is CASSRLPGVDNEQFF. The CDR3, as DNA: TGCGCCAGCAGCCGACTGCCGGGAGTGGACAATGAGCAGTTCTTC.

This clonotype was observed a few times. The gene calls are TRBV3-1 and TRBJ2-1, with D possibly matching TRBD1 (6 bases). This CDR3 has 14 residues. The V end lost 4 bases, the J end lost 5 bases, and 12 bases lay between the germline ends. The germline V gene encodes CDR1 LGHDT and CDR2 YNNKEL (reference sequence). The CDR3 sequence is CASSRQVGDNEQFF. CDR3 nucleotides: TGTGCCAGCAGCCGACAGGTTGGGGACAATGAGCAGTTCTTC.

This clonotype was detected many times. The chain is built from TRBV18 and TRBJ1-5; 8 positions agree with TRBD1. The CDR3 spans 14 residues. V shed 6 bases and J 5 bases; nucleotides not matched to a gene: 6. CDR1 is KGHSH, CDR2 LQKENI, per germline. The CDR3 loop is CASSPGTGDQPQHF. CDR3 coding DNA: TGTGCCAGCTCGCCCGGGACAGGAGATCAGCCCCAGCATTTT.

This clonotype was seen ten or more times. This chain uses TRBV7-9 with TRBJ2-7; D might be TRBD2 (5 bases). From germline, CDR1 is SEHNR and CDR2 FQNEAQ (reference sequence). The CDR3 contains 13 residues. V was shortened by 6 bases and J by 2 bases, with 11 bases between the two germline ends. CDR3 DNA: TGTGCCAGCAGTTCGGGATCTACCTACGAGCAGTACTTC. Translating gives CASSSGSTYEQYF.

This clonotype was found many times. This sequence joins TRBV6-2 or TRBV6-3 and TRBJ2-2; 7 bases align to TRBD1. V lost 6 bases to trimming and J lost 7 bases; unmatched junction nucleotides: 11. The CDR3 is made up of 15 amino acids. CDR1 is MNHEY, CDR2 SVGEGT, per germline. CDR3: CASSLSTGIGGELFF. The DNA of the CDR3 is TGTGCCAGCAGCTTATCGACAGGGATTGGCGGGGAGCTGTTTTTT.

This clonotype was seen a handful of times. The CDR3: CASSQWGATTGNTIYF. The CDR3, as DNA: TGCGCCAGCAGCCAATGGGGGGCAACAACTGGAAACACCATATATTTT. The rearrangement uses TRBV4-3 and TRBJ1-3; perhaps TRBD1 as D (6 bases). This CDR3 region has 16 residues. Trimming took off 2 bases at V and 2 bases at J, with 13 bases between the two ends. In germline, CDR1 is LGHNA, CDR2 YSLEER.